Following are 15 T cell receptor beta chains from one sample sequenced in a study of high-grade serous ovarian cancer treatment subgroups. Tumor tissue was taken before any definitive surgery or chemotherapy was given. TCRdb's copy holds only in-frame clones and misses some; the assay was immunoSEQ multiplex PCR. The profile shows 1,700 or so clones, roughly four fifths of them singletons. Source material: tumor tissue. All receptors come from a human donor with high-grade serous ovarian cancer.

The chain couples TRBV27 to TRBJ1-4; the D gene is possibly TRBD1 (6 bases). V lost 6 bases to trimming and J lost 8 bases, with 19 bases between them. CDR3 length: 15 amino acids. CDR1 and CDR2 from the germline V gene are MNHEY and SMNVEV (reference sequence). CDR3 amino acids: CASRSRGPIREKLFF. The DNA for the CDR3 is TGTGCCAGCAGATCCAGGGGACCTATTAGGGAAAAACTGTTTTTT.

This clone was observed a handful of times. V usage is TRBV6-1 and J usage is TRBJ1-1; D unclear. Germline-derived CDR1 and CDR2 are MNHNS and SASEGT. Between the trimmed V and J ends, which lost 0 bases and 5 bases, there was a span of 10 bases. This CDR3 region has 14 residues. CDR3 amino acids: CASSEAQFSTEAFF. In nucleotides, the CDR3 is TGTGCCAGCAGTGAAGCACAGTTTAGTACTGAAGCTTTCTTT.

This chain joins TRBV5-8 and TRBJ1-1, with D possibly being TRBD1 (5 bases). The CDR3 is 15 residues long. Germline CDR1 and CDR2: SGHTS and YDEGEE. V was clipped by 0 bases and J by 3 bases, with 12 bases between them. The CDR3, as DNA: TGTGCCAGCAGCTTGGGGCTGGGGACGGACACTGAAGCTTTCTTT. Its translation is CASSLGLGTDTEAFF.

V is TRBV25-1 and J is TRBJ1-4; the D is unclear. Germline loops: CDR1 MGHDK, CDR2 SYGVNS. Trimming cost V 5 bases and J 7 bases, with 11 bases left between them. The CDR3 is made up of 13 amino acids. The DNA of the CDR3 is TGTGCCAGCAGTCGTAGCTTAAGTGAAAAACTGTTTTTT. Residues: CASSRSLSEKLFF.

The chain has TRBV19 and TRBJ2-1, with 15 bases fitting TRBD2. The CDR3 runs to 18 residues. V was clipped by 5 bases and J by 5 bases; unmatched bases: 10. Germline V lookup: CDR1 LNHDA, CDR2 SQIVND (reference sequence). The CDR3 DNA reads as TGTGCCAGTAGTGAAGGGTGGGGACTAGCGGGAGGTAACAATGAGCAGTTCTTC. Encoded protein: CASSEGWGLAGGNNEQFF.

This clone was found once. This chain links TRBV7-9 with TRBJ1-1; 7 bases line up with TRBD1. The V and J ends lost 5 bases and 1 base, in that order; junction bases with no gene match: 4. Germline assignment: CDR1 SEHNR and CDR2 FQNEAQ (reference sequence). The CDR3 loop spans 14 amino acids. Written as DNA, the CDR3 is TGTGCCAGCAGCCCACGACAGGGGAACACTGAAGCTTTCTTT. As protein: CASSPRQGNTEAFF.

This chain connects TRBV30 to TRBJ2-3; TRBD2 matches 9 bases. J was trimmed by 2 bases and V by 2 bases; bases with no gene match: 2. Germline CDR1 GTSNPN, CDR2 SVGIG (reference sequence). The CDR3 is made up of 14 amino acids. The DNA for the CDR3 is TGTGCCTGGAGTCCTAGCGGGACCACAGATACGCAGTATTTT. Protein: CAWSPSGTTDTQYF.

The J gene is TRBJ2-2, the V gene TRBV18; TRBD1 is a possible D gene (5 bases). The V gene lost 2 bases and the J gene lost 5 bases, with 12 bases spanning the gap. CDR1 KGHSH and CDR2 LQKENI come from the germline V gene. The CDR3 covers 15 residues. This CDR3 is CASSPLRGTTGELFF. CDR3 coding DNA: TGTGCCAGCTCACCATTAAGGGGTACTACCGGGGAGCTGTTTTTT.

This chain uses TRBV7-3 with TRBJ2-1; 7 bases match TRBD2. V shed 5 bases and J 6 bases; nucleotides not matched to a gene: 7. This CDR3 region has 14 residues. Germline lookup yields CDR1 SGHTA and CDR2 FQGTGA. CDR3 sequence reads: CASSPGGWGNEQFF. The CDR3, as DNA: TGTGCCAGCAGCCCGGGGGGTTGGGGCAATGAGCAGTTCTTC.

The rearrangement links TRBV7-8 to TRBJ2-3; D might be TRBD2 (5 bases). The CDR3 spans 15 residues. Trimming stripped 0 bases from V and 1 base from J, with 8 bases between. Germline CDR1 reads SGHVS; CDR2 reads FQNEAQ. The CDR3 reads CASSLARARTDTQYF. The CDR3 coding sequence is TGTGCCAGCAGCTTAGCGCGGGCCCGCACAGATACGCAGTATTTT.

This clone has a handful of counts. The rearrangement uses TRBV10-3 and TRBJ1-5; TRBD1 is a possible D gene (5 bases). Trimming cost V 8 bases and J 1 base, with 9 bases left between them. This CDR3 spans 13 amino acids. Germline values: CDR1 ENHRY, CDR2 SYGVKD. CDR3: CAICRDSNQPQHF. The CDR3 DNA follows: TGTGCCATCTGCCGGGACAGCAATCAGCCCCAGCATTTT.

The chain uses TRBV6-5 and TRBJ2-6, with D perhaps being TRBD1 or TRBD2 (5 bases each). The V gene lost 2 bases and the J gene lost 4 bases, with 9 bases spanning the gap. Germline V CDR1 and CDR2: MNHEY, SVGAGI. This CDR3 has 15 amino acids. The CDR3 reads CASSYAGTGANVLTF. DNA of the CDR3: TGTGCCAGCAGTTACGCAGGGACCGGGGCCAACGTCCTGACTTTC.

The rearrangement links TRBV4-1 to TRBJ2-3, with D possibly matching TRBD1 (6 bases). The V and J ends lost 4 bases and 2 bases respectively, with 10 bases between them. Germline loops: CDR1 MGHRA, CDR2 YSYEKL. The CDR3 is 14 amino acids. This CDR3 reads CASSPQGYTDTQYF. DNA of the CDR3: TGCGCCAGCAGCCCTCAGGGGTACACAGATACGCAGTATTTT.

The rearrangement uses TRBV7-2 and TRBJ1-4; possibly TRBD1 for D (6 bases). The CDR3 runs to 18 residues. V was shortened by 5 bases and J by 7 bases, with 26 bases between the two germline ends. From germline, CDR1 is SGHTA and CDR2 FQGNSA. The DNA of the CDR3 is TGTGCCAGCAGCCTGGGGGGCCAAACACGGGGGCGTAGTGAAAAACTGTTTTTT. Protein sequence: CASSLGGQTRGRSEKLFF.

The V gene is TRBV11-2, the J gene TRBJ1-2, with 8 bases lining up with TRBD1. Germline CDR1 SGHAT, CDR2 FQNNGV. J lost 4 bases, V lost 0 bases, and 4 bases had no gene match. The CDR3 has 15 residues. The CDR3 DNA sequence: TGTGCCAGCAGCTTAGAAACAGGGGGGACCTATGGCTACACCTTC. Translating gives CASSLETGGTYGYTF.